The next 17 T cell receptor beta chains were all read from a single sample in a study of blood T cell repertoires in COVID-19. The repertoire was sequenced with immunoSEQ multiplex PCR; TCRdb's copy has only in-frame clones and lacks some. The sample has approximately 170,000 clones, roughly 86% seen once. The sample comprised peripheral blood. These TCRs come from a woman aged 80 or over in a cohort sampled during active or convalescent COVID-19.

The rearrangement joins TRBV9 to TRBJ1-6; tentative D call: TRBD1 (5 bases). This CDR3 is 13 amino acids long. The germline V and J ends were trimmed by 4 bases and 7 bases, with 9 bases remaining between them. Per the germline V gene, CDR1 is SGDLS and CDR2 is YYNGEE. The CDR3 DNA reads as TGTGCCAGCAGCCCCGCAGGGAATTCACCCCTCCACTTT. It yields the protein CASSPAGNSPLHF.

The chain recombines TRBV19 with TRBJ1-5, with 10 bases lining up with TRBD1. Trimming cost V 5 bases and J 5 bases; bases outside gene matches: 6. Looked up from germline, CDR1 is LNHDA and CDR2 is SQIVND (reference sequence). CDR3 size: 15 residues. Here the CDR3 reads CASSYRDRGHQPQHF. CDR3 nucleotide sequence: TGTGCCAGTAGTTACCGGGACAGGGGACATCAGCCCCAGCATTTT.

V is TRBV27 and J is TRBJ1-1, with TRBD1 matching 7 bases. Germline V gene data show CDR1 as MNHEY and CDR2 as SMNVEV (reference sequence). The CDR3 sequence is 13 residues long. V dropped 6 bases and J dropped 12; count of bases not matched to a gene: 13. CDR3 coding DNA: TGTGCCAGCAGAAAAGGGACAGCCGTAGCCTCTTTCTTT. Its translation: CASRKGTAVASFF.

In this sample, this clone turned up a few times. The chain combines TRBV4-3 with TRBJ2-1; 11 bases match TRBD2. CDR3 length: 16 residues. V trimming: 3 bases; J trimming: 7 bases; junction bases outside the gene matches: 8. Germline CDR1 LGHNA, CDR2 YSLEER. The CDR3 spells CASSHFSGGAENEQFF. The DNA of the CDR3 is TGCGCCAGCAGCCACTTTAGCGGGGGGGCCGAGAATGAGCAGTTCTTC.

The chain recombines TRBV12-5 with TRBJ2-4, with D uncertain. The V end was cut by 7 bases, the J end by 0 bases, with 13 bases between. The germline gives CDR1 LGHNT, CDR2 FRNRAP. The CDR3 loop spans 15 amino acids. The CDR3 DNA is TGTGCTAGTGCTGACCCAGGCCTAGCCAAAAACATTCAGTACTTC. Translated, it gives CASADPGLAKNIQYF.

The genes are TRBV7-9 and TRBJ2-3, with D unclear. V was shortened by 5 bases and J by 6 bases, with 18 bases between the two germline ends. Germline V lookup: CDR1 SEHNR, CDR2 FQNEAQ (reference sequence). This CDR3 comprises 15 residues. In DNA form, the CDR3 reads TGTGCCAGCAGCCCCAAGAAGAGAATCAAGGATACGCAGTATTTT. Its translation is CASSPKKRIKDTQYF. Supplemented by reference TRBV7-9 and TRBJ2-3, the full variable domain reads DTGVSQNPRHKITKRGQNVTFRCDPISEHNRLYWYRQTLGQGPEFLTYFQNEAQLEKSRLLSDRFSAERPKGSFSTLEIQRTEQGDSAMYLCASSPKKRIKDTQYFGPGTRLTVL.

V gene TRBV5-1 combines with J gene TRBJ2-7, with 8 bases lining up with TRBD1. Germline loops: CDR1 SGHRS, CDR2 YFSETQ. The CDR3 loop spans 17 amino acids. With V trimmed by 4 bases and J by 1 base, 13 bases remained unmatched. The CDR3 spells CASSATGASVGSYEQYV. The DNA of the CDR3 is TGCGCCAGCAGCGCGACAGGGGCCTCAGTCGGGTCCTACGAGCAGTACGTC.

The CDR3 loop is CSARTGWGYGYTF. CDR3 in DNA: TGCAGCGCCAGGACAGGGTGGGGCTATGGCTACACCTTC. The chain recombines TRBV29-1 with TRBJ1-2; TRBD1 matches 8 bases. Germline CDR1 is SQVTM and CDR2 is ANQGSEA. This CDR3 has 13 residues. J gave up 4 bases and V 7 bases, and 8 bases lay outside the gene matches.

V usage is TRBV28 and J usage is TRBJ1-1; 10 bases are shared with TRBD1. The CDR3 runs to 14 residues. Germline V gene lookup returns CDR1 MDHEN and CDR2 SYDVKM. V lost 7 bases and J lost 6; bases outside the gene matches: 8. As DNA, the CDR3 is TGTGCCAGCACAAGGACAGGGGGGGAACCTGAAGCTTTCTTT. Protein product: CASTRTGGEPEAFF.

The chain carries TRBV2 and TRBJ1-2; 7 nucleotides align to TRBD1. The length of the CDR3 is 15 residues. Germline lookup yields CDR1 SNHLY and CDR2 FYNNEI. The V gene end was trimmed by 5 bases and the J gene end by 4 bases; junction bases not matched to a gene: 10. This CDR3 is CASSPSLGGGYGYTF. The CDR3 DNA reads as TGTGCCAGCAGTCCATCGTTAGGGGGCGGCTATGGCTACACCTTC. The complete variable domain, with remaining parts taken from reference TRBV2 and TRBJ1-2, reads EPEVTQTPSHQVTQMGQEVILRCVPISNHLYFYWYRQILGQKVEFLVSFYNNEISEKSEIFDDQFSVERPDGSNFTLKIRSTKLEDSAMYFCASSPSLGGGYGYTFGSGTRLTVV.

This sequence joins TRBV5-1 and TRBJ2-5; 12 bases map to TRBD2. Losses at the gene ends were 2 bases for V and 5 bases for J; bases not matched to a gene: 13. This CDR3 comprises 18 residues. Germline CDR1 and CDR2: SGHRS and YFSETQ. CDR3 in amino acids: CASSFPLAGGRMRETQYF. CDR3 sequence (DNA): TGCGCCAGCAGCTTTCCCCTAGCGGGGGGGCGTATGAGGGAGACCCAGTACTTC.

This clone was seen a single time. The V call is TRBV19, the J call TRBJ2-1; TRBD2 matches at 15 bases. V shed 5 bases, J shed 3 bases, and the junction held 2 bases outside the gene matches. This CDR3 region has 16 residues. Germline V CDR1 and CDR2: LNHDA, SQIVND (reference sequence). CDR3 sequence: CASSGTSGGHYNEQFF. DNA for the CDR3: TGTGCCAGTAGTGGGACTAGCGGGGGGCACTACAATGAGCAGTTCTTC.

This clone has more than one count but fewer than ten. This chain uses TRBV10-1 with TRBJ2-2; perhaps TRBD1 as D (5 bases). Trimming shortened V by 6 bases and J by 3 bases, and 14 bases separated the two germline ends. This CDR3 has 15 amino acids. Germline V lookup: CDR1 WNHNN, CDR2 SYGVQD (reference sequence). CDR3 amino acids: CASSHRPPYTGELFF. CDR3 nucleotides: TGCGCCAGCAGCCACAGGCCCCCCTACACCGGGGAGCTGTTTTTT.

The chain is built from TRBV5-1 and TRBJ1-2; 8 nucleotides align to TRBD1. V dropped 5 bases and J dropped 6; count of bases not matched to a gene: 6. CDR3 size: 13 residues. The germline CDR1 and CDR2 sequences are SGHRS and YFSETQ. CDR3 protein: CASSYDRGDGYTF. DNA for the CDR3: TGCGCCAGCAGTTATGACAGGGGAGATGGCTACACCTTC.

V usage is TRBV19 and J usage is TRBJ1-2; 8 positions agree with TRBD1. Germline CDR1 reads LNHDA; CDR2 reads SQIVND (reference sequence). The CDR3 contains 15 residues. The V and J ends lost 5 bases and 8 bases, in that order; junction bases with no gene match: 13. CDR3 sequence reads: CASSLGTGGIGGYTF. The CDR3 nucleotides are TGTGCCAGTAGTCTCGGGACAGGAGGCATAGGCGGCTACACCTTC.

The chain links TRBV18 to TRBJ2-7, with TRBD1 matching 9 bases. V shed 2 bases and J 7 bases; nucleotides not matched to a gene: 6. The CDR3 totals 14 residues. Germline assignment: CDR1 KGHSH and CDR2 LQKENI. The CDR3 DNA reads as TGTGCCAGCTCACCAGGACAGGGGATCGGGGAGCAGTACGTC. Protein product: CASSPGQGIGEQYV.

This chain links TRBV19 with TRBJ2-1; 10 bases are a match to TRBD1. The CDR3 loop spans 16 amino acids. Germline values: CDR1 LNHDA, CDR2 SQIVND (reference sequence). The V and J ends lost 3 bases and 1 base, in that order; junction bases with no gene match: 3. The CDR3 reads CASSIGQGVSYNEQFF. The CDR3 coding sequence is TGTGCCAGTAGTATCGGACAGGGGGTTTCCTACAATGAGCAGTTCTTC.